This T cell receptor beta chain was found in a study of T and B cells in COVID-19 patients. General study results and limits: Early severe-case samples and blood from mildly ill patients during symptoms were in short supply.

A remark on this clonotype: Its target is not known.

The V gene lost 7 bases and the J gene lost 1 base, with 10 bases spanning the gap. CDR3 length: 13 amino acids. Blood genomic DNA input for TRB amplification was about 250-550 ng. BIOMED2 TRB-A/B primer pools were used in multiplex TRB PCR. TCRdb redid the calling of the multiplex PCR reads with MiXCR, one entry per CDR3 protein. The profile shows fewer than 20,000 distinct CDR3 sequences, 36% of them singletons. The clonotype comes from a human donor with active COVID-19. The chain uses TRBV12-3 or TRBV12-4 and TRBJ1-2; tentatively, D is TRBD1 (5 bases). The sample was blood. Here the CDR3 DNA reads TGTGCCAGCATGCGGGGCGGTAACTATGGCTACACCTTC. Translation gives CASMRGGNYGYTF.